This entry is about one T cell receptor (beta chain). What it binds is not known. The data originate from a study of CD4 T cells in relation to SARS-CoV-2 and coronaviruses. Profiled with immunoSEQ multiplex PCR; TCRdb holds only in-frame clones, not every one. The sample includes under 20,000 clones, 65% to 75% of them seen just once. The unexposed donors gave CD4+ T cells in about 2010-2019, prior to COVID-19. After less than 11 days of culture, CD4+ T cells were isolated. Cells permitting, SARS-CoV-2 S/N and four cold-coronavirus spikes were tested on unexposed-donor CD4+ T cells. V was clipped by 6 bases and J by 2 bases, with 9 bases between them. In germline, CDR1 is SGHVS, CDR2 FNYEAQ. The CDR3 is made up of 13 amino acids.

This TCR derives from a human donor in good health. The chain couples TRBV7-6 to TRBJ2-3; tentative D call: TRBD1 (6 bases). Sequencing used CD4+ T cells from PBMCs, cultured in vitro. CDR3 amino acids: CASRGQFTDTQYF. The DNA of the CDR3 is TGTGCCAGCAGAGGACAGTTCACAGATACGCAGTATTTT. Looking up the rest from reference TRBV7-6 and TRBJ2-3 gives the full variable domain: GAGVSQSPRYKVTKRGQDVALRCDPISGHVSLYWYRQALGQGPEFLTYFNYEAQQDKSGLPNDRFSAERPEGSISTLTIQRTEQRDSAMYRCASRGQFTDTQYFGPGTRLTVL.